A selection of T cell receptor beta chains follows, all from one sample in a study of Ad26.COV2.S vaccination and SARS-CoV-2 variants. Using immunoSEQ multiplex PCR, the repertoire was profiled, and TCRdb retains in-frame clones only, with some absent. The sample shows some 450,000 clones, about nine tenths of them seen only once. Sequencing used peripheral blood, obtained in a trial of Ad26.COV2.S vaccine versus placebo. Every receptor here comes from a person between 18 and 59 years old who received the Ad26.COV2.S COVID-19 vaccine or a placebo. Both conserved end residues are part of each CDR3. Each record gives: V gene, clone size, J gene, D gene, CDR3 protein, CDR3 DNA. D genes are given only for firm matches. Only some rows state a clone size, as once, few, many or a class for expanded clones.

TRBV3-1/TRBV3-2	-	TRBJ2-7	TRBD2	CASSQDQAGATYEQYF	TGTGCCAGCAGCCAAGACCAAGCGGGAGCCACCTACGAGCAGTACTTC
TRBV27	few	TRBJ2-7	TRBD2	CASSLSAGGVYEQYF	TGTGCCAGCAGTTTATCGGCGGGAGGGGTCTACGAGCAGTACTTC
TRBV19	-	TRBJ2-1	-	CASSGGQSSSYNEQFF	TGTGCCAGTAGTGGAGGACAGTCGAGCTCCTACAATGAGCAGTTCTTC
TRBV3-1/TRBV3-2	-	TRBJ1-5	-	CASSQDSGRGSQPQHF	TGTGCCAGCAGCCAAGATTCGGGCAGGGGAAGTCAGCCCCAGCATTTT
TRBV27	-	TRBJ2-1	TRBD2	CASSLAGGTLPEQFF	TGTGCCAGCAGTTTAGCGGGGGGAACACTACCTGAGCAGTTCTTC
TRBV7-9	-	TRBJ2-3	-	CASSLPSEDTQYF	TGTGCCAGCAGCTTACCTAGCGAAGATACGCAGTATTTT
TRBV5-6	-	TRBJ2-1	TRBD1	CASSYRDRGNEQFF	TGTGCCAGCAGCTACCGGGACAGGGGCAATGAGCAGTTCTTC
TRBV3-1/TRBV3-2	-	TRBJ1-2	-	CASSQGRSYGYTF	TGTGCCAGCAGCCAAGGCAGGTCATATGGCTACACCTTC
TRBV27	-	TRBJ2-7	-	CASRPLRLAYEQYF	TGTGCCAGCAGACCCCTTCGACTGGCCTACGAGCAGTACTTC
TRBV15	-	TRBJ2-7	-	CATSRDRQGSYEQYF	TGTGCCACCAGCAGAGATCGGCAGGGCTCCTACGAGCAGTACTTC
TRBV29-1	-	TRBJ1-1	-	CSVEWRNTEAFF	TGCAGCGTTGAATGGCGGAACACTGAAGCTTTCTTT
TRBV3-1/TRBV3-2	-	TRBJ2-5	-	CASSQVRGSWKETQYF	TGTGCCAGCAGCCAAGTTCGGGGTAGCTGGAAAGAGACCCAGTACTTC
TRBV27	-	TRBJ2-4	TRBD2	CASRLAGGINIQYF	TGTGCCAGCAGACTAGCGGGAGGGATAAACATTCAGTACTTC
TRBV18	once	TRBJ1-1	-	CASSPEWDNTEAFF	TGTGCCAGCTCACCAGAGTGGGACAACACTGAAGCTTTCTTT
TRBV5-4	-	TRBJ1-5	TRBD1	CASSFTTGDRNQPQHF	TGTGCCAGTAGCTTCACTACAGGGGATCGCAATCAGCCCCAGCATTTT
TRBV9	-	TRBJ1-4	-	CASSVSPRSSEKLFF	TGTGCCAGCAGCGTATCTCCACGGAGTAGTGAAAAACTGTTTTTT
TRBV5-1	-	TRBJ2-3	-	CASRREVFGGTDTQYF	TGCGCCAGCAGGCGTGAAGTTTTTGGAGGCACAGATACGCAGTATTTT
TRBV6-2/TRBV6-3	once	TRBJ1-1	TRBD1	CASSYSPRDRAGNTEAFF	TGTGCCAGCAGTTACTCGCCGAGGGACAGGGCGGGGAACACTGAAGCTTTCTTT
TRBV30	-	TRBJ2-7	-	CAWTGGEGKEQYF	TGTGCCTGGACGGGGGGCGAAGGGAAGGAGCAGTACTTC
TRBV6-5	-	TRBJ1-6	TRBD1	CASSYLGQAKGSPLHF	TGTGCCAGCAGTTACCTGGGACAGGCGAAGGGTTCACCCCTCCACTTT
TRBV28	-	TRBJ1-5	TRBD1	CASTEGGTGKGQPQHF	TGTGCCAGCACCGAAGGCGGGACAGGGAAGGGACAGCCCCAGCATTTT
TRBV10-3	-	TRBJ2-5	-	CAISGRDPAGRETQYF	TGTGCCATCAGCGGCAGGGACCCCGCCGGACGGGAGACCCAGTACTTC
TRBV7-3	-	TRBJ1-5	-	CASSFNPGIPRANQPQHF	TGTGCCAGCAGCTTTAACCCCGGGATTCCCAGGGCCAATCAGCCCCAGCATTTT
TRBV9	-	TRBJ2-7	-	CASSLGPESPYEQYF	TGTGCCAGCAGCTTAGGGCCCGAGTCTCCCTACGAGCAGTACTTC
TRBV19	-	TRBJ1-3	TRBD1	CASSSWTGQGNTIYF	TGTGCCAGTAGTTCCTGGACAGGGCAAGGAAACACCATATATTTT
TRBV7-3	-	TRBJ2-1	-	CASSTGRHLEQFF	TGTGCCAGCAGCACGGGCCGCCACCTTGAGCAGTTCTTC
TRBV29-1	-	TRBJ2-5	TRBD1	CSGGTGAGLQETQYF	TGCAGCGGGGGGACAGGGGCTGGATTACAAGAGACCCAGTACTTC
TRBV6-5	-	TRBJ1-5	-	CASSSRSLSNQPQHF	TGTGCCAGCAGTTCGAGGTCCCTTAGCAATCAGCCCCAGCATTTT
TRBV10-3	-	TRBJ2-2	-	CAIRPNTGELFF	TGTGCCATCAGACCGAACACCGGGGAGCTGTTTTTT
TRBV21-1	-	TRBJ1-1	-	CASSKGGGNTEAFF	TGTGCCAGCAGCAAGGGGGGAGGTAACACTGAAGCTTTCTTT
TRBV5-6	-	TRBJ2-5	-	CASSLASGPKETQYF	TGTGCCAGCAGCTTGGCCTCAGGGCCTAAAGAGACCCAGTACTTC
TRBV6-5	-	TRBJ1-3	TRBD1	CASRPGGEGNTIYF	TGTGCCAGCAGGCCAGGGGGAGAAGGAAACACCATATATTTT
TRBV10-3	-	TRBJ1-5	-	CAISESEFQPQHF	TGTGCCATCAGTGAGTCCGAGTTTCAGCCCCAGCATTTT
TRBV27	-	TRBJ1-6	-	CASSLVPYNSPLHF	TGTGCCAGCAGTTTGGTTCCCTATAATTCACCCCTCCACTTT
TRBV30	-	TRBJ1-5	-	CAWSVQEAGPQHF	TGTGCCTGGAGTGTACAGGAGGCTGGGCCCCAGCATTTT
TRBV19	-	TRBJ2-3	TRBD2	CASSAPSGRAGYTDTQYF	TGTGCCAGTAGTGCACCTAGCGGGAGGGCCGGGTACACAGATACGCAGTATTTT
TRBV15	-	TRBJ1-5	-	CATSREGPGGGGNQPQHF	TGTGCCACCAGCAGGGAGGGTCCCGGTGGGGGTGGCAATCAGCCCCAGCATTTT
TRBV11-1	-	TRBJ2-7	-	CASSNSGGLYEQYF	TGTGCCAGCAGCAATTCTGGGGGTCTCTACGAGCAGTACTTC
TRBV9	-	TRBJ1-4	-	CASSVGRDGEKLFF	TGTGCCAGCAGCGTGGGCAGGGACGGTGAAAAACTGTTTTTT
TRBV10-3	once	TRBJ1-5	-	CAISGTGFSNQPQHF	TGTGCCATCAGTGGCACAGGGTTTAGCAATCAGCCCCAGCATTTT
TRBV9	-	TRBJ2-5	TRBD2	CASSVEGAGGETQYF	TGTGCCAGCAGCGTAGAGGGAGCGGGGGGGGAGACCCAGTACTTC
TRBV7-9	-	TRBJ2-6	-	CASSLGTFGLSGANVLTF	TGTGCCAGCAGCTTAGGGACTTTCGGGCTCTCTGGGGCCAACGTCCTGACTTTC